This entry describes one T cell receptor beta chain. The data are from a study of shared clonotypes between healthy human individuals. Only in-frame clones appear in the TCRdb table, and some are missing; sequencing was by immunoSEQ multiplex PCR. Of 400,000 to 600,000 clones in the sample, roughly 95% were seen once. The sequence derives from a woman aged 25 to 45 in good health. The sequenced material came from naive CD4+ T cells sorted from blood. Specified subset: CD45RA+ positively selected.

The CDR3 DNA reads TGTGCCTGGAGTGTTTTGACGGAGACCCAGTACTTC. It yields the protein CAWSVLTETQYF. The chain couples TRBV30 to TRBJ2-5; D not certain. CDR3 length: 12 residues. The germline gives CDR1 GTSNPN, CDR2 SVGIG (reference sequence). The germline V and J ends were trimmed by 0 bases and 5 bases, with 7 bases remaining between them. Looking up the rest from reference TRBV30 and TRBJ2-5 gives the full variable domain: SQTIHQWPATLVQPVGSPLSLECTVEGTSNPNLYWYRQAAGRGLQLLFYSVGIGQISSEVPQNLSASRPQDRQFILSSKKLLLSDSGFYLCAWSVLTETQYFGPGTRLLVL.